Below are 13 T cell receptor beta chains sequenced from a single sample in a study of T cell repertoires in ileal Crohn's disease. The table came from immunoSEQ multiplex PCR; TCRdb's copy has only in-frame clones and leaves some out. The sample includes 6,000 or so clones, over 70% of them seen just once. Sequenced: ileal tissue. The receptors were sampled from an adult with Crohn's disease.

The chain couples TRBV5-5 to TRBJ1-1; D remains unclear. This CDR3 region has 13 residues. Germline CDR1 and CDR2: SGHKS and YYEKEE (reference sequence). V was cut by 7 bases and J by 0 bases, with 10 bases left in between. The CDR3: CASVRDLNTEAFF. In nucleotides, the CDR3 is TGTGCCAGCGTCCGAGATCTGAACACTGAAGCTTTCTTT.

This clone has just one count. The CDR3 reads CASSQDQRQTSTDTQYF. CDR3 sequence (DNA): TGCGCCAGCAGCCAAGATCAGAGACAGACTAGCACAGATACGCAGTATTTT. The chain recombines TRBV4-1 with TRBJ2-3; TRBD1 is a possible D gene (5 bases). V was pared by 0 bases and J by 0 bases, with 13 bases between. Germline lookup yields CDR1 MGHRA and CDR2 YSYEKL. The CDR3 contains 17 residues.

This chain uses TRBV7-9 with TRBJ2-3, with 8 bases that match TRBD2. The V gene's germline CDR1 is SEHNR and CDR2 FQNEAQ (reference sequence). This CDR3 is built from 13 residues. Trimming cost V 6 bases and J 4 bases; bases outside gene matches: 3. This CDR3 reads CASRAGAADTQYF. The CDR3, as DNA: TGTGCCAGCAGAGCGGGAGCAGCAGATACGCAGTATTTT.

The V gene is TRBV27, the J gene TRBJ1-5; TRBD1 matches 8 bases. This CDR3 has 17 amino acids. Trimming removed 8 bases from V and 4 bases from J; junction bases left unmatched: 16. CDR1 is MNHEY and CDR2 is SMNVEV in the germline V gene (reference sequence). The CDR3 is CASGFWGSRGRNQPQHF. As DNA, the CDR3 is TGTGCCAGCGGGTTCTGGGGCAGCAGGGGGCGAAATCAGCCCCAGCATTTT.

The V gene is TRBV18, the J gene TRBJ2-5; 7 positions agree with TRBD1. V lost 4 bases and J lost 3; bases outside the gene matches: 2. The CDR3 has 13 amino acids. CDR1 and CDR2 (germline): KGHSH, LQKENI. CDR3 amino acids: CASSLDRKETQYF. The CDR3 DNA reads as TGTGCCAGCTCACTGGACAGGAAAGAGACCCAGTACTTC.

CDR3: CASSFGAGHGSYEQYF. CDR3 in DNA: TGTGCCAGCAGCTTTGGGGCGGGGCACGGGTCCTACGAGCAGTACTTC. The chain is built from TRBV7-6 and TRBJ2-7; D perhaps matches TRBD2 (6 bases). This CDR3 has 16 residues. The V gene lost 3 bases and the J gene lost 1 base, with 16 bases spanning the gap. The germline V gene encodes CDR1 SGHVS and CDR2 FNYEAQ.

CDR3 in amino acids: CASSVRGGNYEQYF. For the CDR3, the DNA is TGTGCCAGCAGCGTCCGGGGGGGAAACTACGAGCAGTACTTC. The chain employs TRBV13 and TRBJ2-7; 8 bases agree with TRBD2. Germline CDR1 PRHDT, CDR2 FYEKMQ (reference sequence). Trimming removed 5 bases from V and 3 bases from J; junction bases left unmatched: 6. The CDR3 consists of 14 residues.

The V and J genes are TRBV6-5 and TRBJ1-1; TRBD1 is a possible D gene (5 bases). CDR1 and CDR2 (germline): MNHEY, SVGAGI. The CDR3 contains 12 residues. The V end lost 7 bases, the J end lost 1 base, and 7 bases lay between the germline ends. The CDR3 region is CASTGGNTEAFF. As DNA, the CDR3 is TGTGCCAGCACGGGGGGGAACACTGAAGCTTTCTTT.

The chain is built from TRBV7-2 and TRBJ1-3, with D unclear. The CDR3 is made up of 15 amino acids. Deletions cut 7 bases from V and 2 bases from J, with 15 bases between. The germline gives CDR1 SGHTA, CDR2 FQGNSA. In nucleotides, the CDR3 is TGTGCCAGCACCCTGAGGAGGGAGGCTGGAAACACCATATATTTT. Its protein product is CASTLRREAGNTIYF.

The gene calls are TRBV7-6 and TRBJ1-1; unclear D gene. Germline V gives CDR1 SGHVS, CDR2 FNYEAQ. This CDR3 has 15 residues. V lost 6 bases, J lost 0 bases, and 14 bases lay in between. CDR3 nucleotide sequence: TGTGCCAGCAGGGCCGGGAACAGTTTGAACACTGAAGCTTTCTTT. This codes for CASRAGNSLNTEAFF.

V and J are TRBV9 and TRBJ2-7, with D possibly TRBD1 on 6 matching bases. Germline CDR1 is SGDLS and CDR2 is YYNGEE. V was clipped by 0 bases and J by 0 bases, with 10 bases between them. The CDR3 runs to 15 residues. The CDR3 loop is CASSVEGHSSYEQYF. CDR3 DNA: TGTGCCAGCAGCGTAGAGGGACATTCCTCCTACGAGCAGTACTTC.

This chain connects TRBV9 to TRBJ2-7; 8 bases agree with TRBD2. There are 15 residues in the CDR3. V lost 3 bases to trimming and J lost 2 bases; unmatched junction nucleotides: 7. Germline CDR1 reads SGDLS; CDR2 reads YYNGEE. DNA for the CDR3: TGTGCCAGCAGCGGGAGGACGGGAGGGCCCTACGAGCAGTACTTC. Residues: CASSGRTGGPYEQYF.

The rearrangement links TRBV2 to TRBJ1-4; D remains ambiguous. This CDR3 has 13 residues. Trimming took 8 bases from V and 1 from J, leaving 8 bases between them. Germline V gene lookup returns CDR1 SNHLY and CDR2 FYNNEI. The CDR3 region has the DNA TGTGCCAGCCGCGGGATAACTAATGAAAAACTGTTTTTT. It translates to CASRGITNEKLFF.